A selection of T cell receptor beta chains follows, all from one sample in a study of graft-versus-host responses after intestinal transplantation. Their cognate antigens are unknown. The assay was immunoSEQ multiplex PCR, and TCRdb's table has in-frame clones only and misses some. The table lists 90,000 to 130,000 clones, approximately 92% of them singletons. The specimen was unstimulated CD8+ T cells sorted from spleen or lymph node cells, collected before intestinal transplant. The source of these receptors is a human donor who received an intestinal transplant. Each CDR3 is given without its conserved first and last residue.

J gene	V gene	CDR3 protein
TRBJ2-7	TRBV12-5	ASGFGPGGREQY
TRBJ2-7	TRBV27	ASSLSPLAGGEQY
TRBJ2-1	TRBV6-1	ASSEGVVLVGYNEQF
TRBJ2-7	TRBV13	ASSSEQGEQY
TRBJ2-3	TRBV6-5	ASNPGGSADTQY
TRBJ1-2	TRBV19	ASSISGMSYT
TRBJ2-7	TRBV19	ASSMGSGAYEQY
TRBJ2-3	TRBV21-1	ASSKEPITFTDTQY
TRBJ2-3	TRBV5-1	ASSLGTSLNTDTQY
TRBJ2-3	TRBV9	ASSPRGGKSGGTDTQY
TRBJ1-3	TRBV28	ASSLGPDSGNTIY
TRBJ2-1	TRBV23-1	ASSQFREYFVDEQF
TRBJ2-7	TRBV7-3	ASSSGLDYEQY
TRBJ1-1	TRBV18	ASSPGTEAF
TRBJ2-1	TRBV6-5	ASSYPPSNEQF
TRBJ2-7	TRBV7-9	ASSLTVMEEQY
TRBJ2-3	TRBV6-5	ASSSRRQGPDTQY
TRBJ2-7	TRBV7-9	ASSQSGLAVYEQY
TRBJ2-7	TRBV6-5	ASSWSSSSYEQY
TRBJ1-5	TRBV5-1	ASSFTGQGQPQH
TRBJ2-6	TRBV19	ASSMGGANVLT
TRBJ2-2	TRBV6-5	ASSYSPGPGELF
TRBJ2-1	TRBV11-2	ASSRTSGRAYNEQF
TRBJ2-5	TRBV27	ASSLGSGLQETQY
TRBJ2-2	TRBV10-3	AISEGLAGPNTGELF
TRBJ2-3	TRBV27	ASRITDTQY
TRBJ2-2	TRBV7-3	ASSSPGTVTGELF
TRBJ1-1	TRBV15	ATSRGRGGRGNTEAF
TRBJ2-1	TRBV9	ASSVAEGPVDEQF
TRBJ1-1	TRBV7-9	ASSHGQGVNTEAF
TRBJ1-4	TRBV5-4	ASSRGGEKLF
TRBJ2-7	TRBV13	ASSLMGAPTYEQY
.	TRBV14	ASSPNRGLRSYEQY
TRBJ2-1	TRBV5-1	ASSLAPGSYNEQF
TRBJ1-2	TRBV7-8	ASSLGPQGYGYT
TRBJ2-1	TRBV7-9	ASSPRQAEQF
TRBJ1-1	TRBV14	ASSHNPLTEAF
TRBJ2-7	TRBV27	ASSPSGGGYEQY
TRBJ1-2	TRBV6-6	ASLSAEYGYT